Below, one T cell receptor (beta chain) is given with its context. Its antigen remains unidentified. No much larger clonotype is one base removed from it; base qualities were not supplied. This sample is drawn from a study of a mutant IDH1 vaccine in newly diagnosed glioma (dated by TCRdb to the early 2020s). Regarding the complete study: Vaccination was initiated 4-6 weeks after radiotherapy alone, or concurrently with temozolomide cycles in the chemotherapy-containing groups. Of the roughly 34 treated patients, roughly 60% were male and about 40% were female, and the mean age was approximately 41 years. Prior to enrollment, patients had been given standard therapy consisting of radiotherapy alone, temozolomide alone, or radiochemotherapy with temozolomide, with the combination given to most patients. The week-35 safety follow-up was designated visit V12, and the week-47 end of study was designated visit V13. Six visits were used for peripheral blood collection: V03 (baseline), V05, V07, V10, V12 and V13. Longitudinal TCRB deep sequencing was done for about two dozen treated patients, wherever samples were available for exploratory analyses. Findings and caveats that apply to the study as a whole: PBMC samples for TCRB deep sequencing were selected based on availability. The authors stated that sample limitations prevented analyses of patient blood samples from being reproduced. Changes in the top peripheral T cell clonotypes picked up by TCRB sequencing did not appear to be linked to pseudoprogression. Across multiple MHC alleles, vaccine-induced immune responses were seen in around 93% of patients.

Libraries were made using the immunoSEQ multiplex PCR assay. Rearranged TCR beta chain sequences were amplified using the hsTCRB Kit according to the manufacturer's protocol. TCRB libraries were sequenced on an Illumina MiSeq. On the study's bioinformatics: Demultiplexing, trimming and gene mapping were performed with the kit vendor's proprietary platform. This is the immuneACCESS table as TCRdb keeps it, with only in-frame sequences that have V and J called. A part of the clones is gone; compared with another copy, unresolved V genes explain less than half, and the rest is unexplained. V and J calls and clone size are as listed in that table; D and trimming were resolved from the DNA. Within this sample are some 50,000 clones, with 70% to 85% of them counted one time only. The ten top clones hold roughly 4.5% of the sample. The time point label, as the study defines it: week 47, end of study. A 20-mer mutant IDH1 peptide at 300 micrograms in Montanide made up each vaccine dose, which was injected subcutaneously together with topical imiquimod. Eight vaccinations were administered to patients in weeks 1, 3, 5, 7, 11, 15, 19 and 23, corresponding to visits V03 through V10. Newly diagnosed WHO grade 3 or 4 IDH1-mutant astrocytomas showing loss of nuclear ATRX were present in the donors. The samples were drawn from NOA16, a multicentre, single-arm, open-label phase I trial in Germany that tested a mutant IDH1 peptide vaccine in humans for the first time. Genomic DNA for TCRB sequencing was extracted from EDTA blood using the DNeasy Blood and Tissue Kit.

The germline V end is reduced by 6 bases and the J end by 3 bases; junction bases left unmatched: 3. The CDR3 holds 13 amino acids from the cysteine to the phenylalanine. The read is trimmed to its CDR3 DNA, 39 bases read in frame from base 1. Reading the germline V gene gives CDR1 SGHDN and CDR2 FVKESK. The receptor was derived from a woman aged 25-40 years with glioma. Some clones in this sample may be carry-over from other donors' samples. This specimen was PBMCs, taken from a glioma patient whose treatment included an IDH1 peptide vaccine. The rearrangement joined TRBV14 to TRBJ2-7; 9 nucleotides in the junction match TRBD1. The nucleotide sequence is given as TGTGCCAGCAGTCGACAGGGGGTCTACGAGCAGTACTTC. It translates to CASSRQGVYEQYF.